The present T cell receptor (beta chain) was sequenced within a study of response to subunit inactivated influenza vaccine. TCRdb re-called the RT-PCR reads with MiXCR, one entry per CDR3 protein. The table records around 850,000 distinct CDR3 sequences, about 18% of them present only once. The study's findings and limits: The authors put forward the suggestion that each seasonal influenza vaccination may bring in only a limited number of new T cells.

The sample holds many counts of this clonotype. Its matching antigen is unknown. CDR1 SGHRS and CDR2 YFSETQ come from the germline V gene. This CDR3 region has 15 residues. V lost 3 bases, J lost 3 bases, and 13 bases lay in between. The V call is TRBV5-1, the J call TRBJ2-1, with D possibly matching TRBD1 (6 bases). The TCR comes from a man aged 45-60 years who received an inactivated influenza vaccine. Here the sequenced sample was PBMCs from blood, taken more than 4 days after vaccination. The CDR3 reads CASSWTGTHYNEQFF. As DNA, the CDR3 is TGCGCCAGCAGCTGGACCGGGACACACTACAATGAGCAGTTCTTC.